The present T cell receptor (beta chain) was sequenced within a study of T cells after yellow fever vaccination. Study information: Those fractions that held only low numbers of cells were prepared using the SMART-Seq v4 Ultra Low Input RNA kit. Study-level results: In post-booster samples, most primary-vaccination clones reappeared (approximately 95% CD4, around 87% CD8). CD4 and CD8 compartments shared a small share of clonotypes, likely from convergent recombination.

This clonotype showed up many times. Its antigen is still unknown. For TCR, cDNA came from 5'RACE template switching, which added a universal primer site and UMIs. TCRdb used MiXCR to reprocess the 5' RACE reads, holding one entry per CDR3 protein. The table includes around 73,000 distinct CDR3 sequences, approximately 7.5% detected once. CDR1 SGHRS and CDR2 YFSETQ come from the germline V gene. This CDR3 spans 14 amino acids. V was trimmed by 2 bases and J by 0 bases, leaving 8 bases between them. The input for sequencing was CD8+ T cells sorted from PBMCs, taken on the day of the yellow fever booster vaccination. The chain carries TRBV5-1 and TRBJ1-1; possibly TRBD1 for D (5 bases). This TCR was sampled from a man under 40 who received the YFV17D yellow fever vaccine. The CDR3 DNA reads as TGCGCCAGCAGCTTACCGGGGCTGAACACTGAAGCTTTCTTT. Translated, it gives CASSLPGLNTEAFF.